The sequence of this T cell receptor (beta chain) was determined in a study of human T cells and chemical hapten exposure. This CDR3 spans 13 amino acids. J was trimmed by 0 bases and V by 6 bases; bases with no gene match: 1. Per the germline V gene, CDR1 is SNHLY and CDR2 is FYNNEI. Time point described: patch test 2, 6 weeks after DPC sensitization. Described treatment: therapeutic diphenylcyclopropenone sensitization with weekly scalp DPC. The table lists this clonotype with a count of one. TCRdb called the RACE reads again in MiXCR, with one record for every CDR3 protein. The repertoire consists of around 99,000 distinct CDR3 sequences, with roughly 11% occurring once and the leading ten covering 2.2%.

The receptor was isolated from a man aged 35-49 years with alopecia areata. Some clones in this sample may be carry-over from other donors' samples. The chain combines TRBV2 with TRBJ2-5, with TRBD1 matching over 7 bases. Here the sequenced sample was whole blood, taken in connection with sensitization to the hapten diphenylcyclopropenone (DPC). The CDR3 region has the DNA TGTGCCAGCAGACAGGGGTACCAAGAGACCCAGTACTTC. Translation: CASRQGYQETQYF. The full variable domain, its missing parts supplied by reference TRBV2 and TRBJ2-5, is EPEVTQTPSHQVTQMGQEVILRCVPISNHLYFYWYRQILGQKVEFLVSFYNNEISEKSEIFDDQFSVERPDGSNFTLKIRSTKLEDSAMYFCASRQGYQETQYFGPGTRLLVL.